This T cell receptor (beta chain) appears in the sequencing data of a study of regulatory and conventional T cells in RAG deficiency. Study outcomes and limitations: These Omenn syndrome Treg sorts may hold peripherally activated cells instead. Omenn patients showed >80% Treg-Tconv overlap and shorter CDR3 lengths.

CDR3 length: 11 residues. Trimming removed 6 bases from V and 4 bases from J, with 9 bases in between. The germline gives CDR1 GTSNPN, CDR2 SVGIG (reference sequence). Profiling relied on immunoSEQ multiplex PCR, and the TCRdb table lists in-frame clones only, not all of them. This sample yields about 7,700 clones, of which 90% to 95% are seen a single time; over 1.5% belongs to the top ten. Concerning this clone: What it binds is not known.

Blood CD4+ CD25-high CD127-low regulatory T cells supplied the genomic DNA template. The same data also contributed to another study, on regulatory T cells. From that second work: The primer mix had 52 TRBV and 13 TRBJ primers. Patient repertoires had restricted TRB V-J pairs and skewed V and J usage, most in Tregs.

The sequence was collected from a human donor in good health. The sample comprised CD127- CD25+ CD4+ Tregs sorted from blood. The chain is built from TRBV30 and TRBJ1-2, with D hard to call. The CDR3 DNA reads as TGTGCCTGTTCCTCCCCCTATGGCTACACCTTC. This encodes CACSSPYGYTF.